The 27 T cell receptor beta chains presented below share a single source sample, sequenced in a study of blood T cell repertoires in COVID-19. Clones were sequenced by immunoSEQ multiplex PCR, and TCRdb holds only the in-frame ones, with some missing. The sample has about 74,000 clones, about 83% seen once; the top ten hold around a third. The sequenced material came from peripheral blood. These receptors originate from a man in his 70s with acute or convalescent COVID-19.

This rearrangement joins TRBV2 to TRBJ1-2, with TRBD1 identical over 8 bases. The CDR3 spans 13 residues. J lost 8 bases, V lost 5 bases, and 7 bases had no gene match. CDR1 and CDR2 (germline): SNHLY, FYNNEI. For the CDR3, the DNA is TGTGCCAGCAGTCGTGACAGGGGACAAGGCTACACCTTC. The encoded protein is CASSRDRGQGYTF.

J is TRBJ1-2 and V is TRBV5-6; 8 bases align to TRBD1. Trimming removed 0 bases from V and 8 bases from J; junction bases left unmatched: 3. The CDR3 loop spans 13 amino acids. CDR1 and CDR2 from the germline V gene are SGHDT and YYEEEE. CDR3 bases: TGTGCCAGCAGCTTGGGGGACAGGCTCGGCTACACCTTC. Amino acids: CASSLGDRLGYTF.

This rearrangement joins TRBV6-5 to TRBJ2-7; no firm D call. V lost 6 bases and J lost 3, with 6 bases in between. CDR3 length: 11 residues. CDR1 and CDR2 (germline): MNHEY, SVGAGI. The CDR3 coding sequence is TGTGCCAGCAGCCCCCTCTACGAGCAGTACTTC. The encoded protein is CASSPLYEQYF.

In its sample, this clone was seen a few times. The chain couples TRBV6-5 to TRBJ2-1; 8 bases line up with TRBD2. Trimming took 6 bases from V and 6 from J; bases not matched to a gene: 7. The V gene's germline CDR1 is MNHEY and CDR2 SVGAGI. This CDR3 has 14 amino acids. The CDR3 spells CASREGAGANEQFF. The DNA of the CDR3 is TGTGCCAGCAGGGAGGGAGCGGGGGCCAATGAGCAGTTCTTC.

This chain joins TRBV15 and TRBJ1-2; 10 nucleotides align to TRBD1. Losses at the gene ends were 0 bases for V and 2 bases for J; bases not matched to a gene: 9. CDR3 size: 18 residues. Germline V gene sequence: CDR1 LNHNV, CDR2 YYDKDF (reference sequence). CDR3 DNA: TGTGCCACCAGCAGAGATCGGACAGGGGGGCGGACAAACTATGGCTACACCTTC. Translating it yields CATSRDRTGGRTNYGYTF.

The chain combines TRBV19 with TRBJ2-1; D may be TRBD2 (6 bases). This CDR3 is 13 amino acids long. V lost 6 bases, J lost 10 bases, and 16 bases lay in between. Germline CDR1 reads LNHDA; CDR2 reads SQIVND (reference sequence). The CDR3 bases are TGTGCCAGTAGAGGAGGGGCGCCTGACGAGCAGTTCTTC. Protein: CASRGGAPDEQFF.

The chain has TRBV19 and TRBJ1-5; weak D call: TRBD1 (5 bases). Trimming stripped 4 bases from V and 7 bases from J, with 17 bases between. The CDR3 has 15 residues. In germline, CDR1 is LNHDA, CDR2 SQIVND (reference sequence). CDR3 sequence (DNA): TGTGCCAGTAGTACGGGGAAACGGGGGAACCAGCCCCAGCATTTT. This gives the protein CASSTGKRGNQPQHF.

The gene calls are TRBV23-1 and TRBJ2-5; D possibly corresponds to TRBD2 (6 bases). TRBV23-1 is sorted into the ORF group, with uncertain function. Trimming left V 0 bases short and J 5 bases short, with 25 bases between. The CDR3 is 19 residues long. The CDR3: CASSQSEGGLGKKAETQYF. The CDR3, as DNA: TGCGCCAGCAGTCAATCGGAGGGCGGGTTGGGGAAAAAAGCCGAGACCCAGTACTTC.

V gene TRBV10-3 combines with J gene TRBJ2-5, with D perhaps matching TRBD2 (5 bases). Germline loops: CDR1 ENHRY, CDR2 SYGVKD. Trimming removed 6 bases from V and 2 bases from J, with 19 bases in between. The CDR3 covers 16 residues. CDR3 amino acids: CAISPGVLEGQETQYF. Here the CDR3 DNA reads TGTGCCATCAGCCCTGGGGTACTAGAGGGTCAAGAGACCCAGTACTTC.

The rearrangement joins TRBV19 to TRBJ2-3; TRBD2 aligns across 9 bases. CDR1 is LNHDA and CDR2 is SQIVND in the germline V gene (reference sequence). The CDR3 spans 18 residues. V lost 0 bases to trimming and J lost 2 bases; unmatched junction nucleotides: 9. CDR3: CASSIEAGAGGNTDTQYF. CDR3 DNA sequence: TGTGCCAGTAGTATAGAAGCGGGAGCGGGGGGAAACACAGATACGCAGTATTTT.

This clone was counted between two and nine times. J is TRBJ1-3 and V is TRBV9, with a possible D match to TRBD1 (5 bases). The length of the CDR3 is 14 residues. V lost 7 bases to trimming and J lost 1 base, with 12 bases between them. Germline V gene sequence: CDR1 SGDLS, CDR2 YYNGEE. CDR3 DNA sequence: TGTGCCAGCGGGGCCAGGATTTCTGGAAACACCATATATTTT. Protein: CASGARISGNTIYF.

The V call is TRBV7-8, the J call TRBJ2-7, with TRBD2 identical over 8 bases. CDR1 is SGHVS, CDR2 FQNEAQ, per germline. V dropped 1 base and J dropped 2; count of bases not matched to a gene: 4. CDR3 length: 15 residues. In nucleotides, the CDR3 is TGTGCCAGCAGCTTAGGAGCCGGGGGGGCCTACGAGCAGTACTTC. Translation: CASSLGAGGAYEQYF.

The genes are TRBV19 and TRBJ1-5, with 10 bases matching TRBD1. The germline V gene has CDR1 LNHDA and CDR2 SQIVND (reference sequence). The length of the CDR3 is 16 residues. The junction had 4 bases not matched to a gene; V was cut back by 3 bases and J by 2 bases. CDR3 sequence (DNA): TGTGCCAGTAGTATTAGGGACAGGGGTGGCAATCAGCCCCAGCATTTT. Protein: CASSIRDRGGNQPQHF.

The chain employs TRBV28 and TRBJ2-3; TRBD2 is a possible D gene (5 bases). V was pared by 2 bases and J by 5 bases, with 14 bases between. Germline CDR1 MDHEN, CDR2 SYDVKM. The CDR3 covers 15 residues. CDR3 amino acids: CASSLEGLAQDTQYF. The DNA for the CDR3 is TGTGCCAGCAGTTTAGAGGGATTGGCCCAAGATACGCAGTATTTT.

This chain connects TRBV10-1 to TRBJ1-1, with TRBD1 as a possible D gene (6 bases). The ends were cut back, 0 bases at V and 11 bases at J, with 16 bases in the middle. This CDR3 contains 14 residues. CDR1 is WNHNN and CDR2 is SYGVQD in the germline V gene (reference sequence). The CDR3 loop is CASSESTGIGRAFF. The CDR3 bases are TGCGCCAGCAGTGAGTCTACAGGGATCGGTCGGGCTTTCTTT.

In nucleotides, the CDR3 is TGTGCCAGCAGCTTCCTGGGCCAGGGGGCGTTTGGCGGGGAGCTGTTTTTT. As protein: CASSFLGQGAFGGELFF. The chain links TRBV7-9 to TRBJ2-2; 8 bases align to TRBD1. V was pared by 3 bases and J by 7 bases, with 13 bases of the junction left unmatched. This CDR3 spans 17 amino acids. Germline lookup yields CDR1 SEHNR and CDR2 FQNEAQ (reference sequence).

The DNA for the CDR3 is TGTGCCAGTACCCTAAGGGGTGGGACTAGCGGGAGGGCTCGGAATGAGCAGTTCTTC. This codes for CASTLRGGTSGRARNEQFF. The V and J genes are TRBV19 and TRBJ2-1, with TRBD2 matching 16 bases. From germline, CDR1 is LNHDA and CDR2 SQIVND (reference sequence). This CDR3 has 19 amino acids. Unmatched junction bases numbered 16, after V lost 7 bases and J lost 7 bases.

J is TRBJ1-1 and V is TRBV4-3; the match to TRBD1 covers 11 bases. Trimming at V came to 5 bases and at J to 8 bases, leaving 10 bases not matched to a gene. From germline, CDR1 is LGHNA and CDR2 YSLEER. The CDR3 has 15 amino acids. The CDR3 nucleotides are TGCGCCAGCAGCGAACTCTTGGGACAGGGGGAGGAAGCTTTCTTT. Protein sequence: CASSELLGQGEEAFF.

The genes are TRBV29-1 and TRBJ2-1, with 7 bases identical to TRBD1. The CDR3 covers 13 residues. J lost 9 bases, V lost 7 bases, and 12 bases had no gene match. Looked up from germline, CDR1 is SQVTM and CDR2 is ANQGSEA. CDR3 nucleotides: TGCAGCGCACGACAGGGTAAGGGTGGTGAGCAGTTCTTC. It specifies CSARQGKGGEQFF.

DNA of the CDR3: TGCGCCAGCAGCCAGGGGACGGACAGGGGGAATTCACCCCTCCACTTT. This codes for CASSQGTDRGNSPLHF. The genes are TRBV4-1 and TRBJ1-6, with 10 bases aligning to TRBD1. V lost 3 bases and J lost 7; bases outside the gene matches: 6. Germline assignment: CDR1 MGHRA and CDR2 YSYEKL. CDR3 size: 16 residues.

This sequence joins TRBV2 and TRBJ1-2; D is unclear. Germline assignment: CDR1 SNHLY and CDR2 FYNNEI. The CDR3 consists of 13 residues. With 5 bases removed from V and 4 bases from J, the gap between germline ends came to 11 bases. The CDR3 DNA sequence: TGTGCCAGCAGTTATACCGGGAGCTATGGCTACACCTTC. Translation: CASSYTGSYGYTF.

The gene calls are TRBV9 and TRBJ2-1; 8 positions agree with TRBD1. The length of the CDR3 is 15 residues. CDR1 is SGDLS and CDR2 is YYNGEE in the germline V gene. V dropped 4 bases and J dropped 5; count of bases not matched to a gene: 8. CDR3 region: CASSLSGGAHNEQFF. The CDR3 DNA follows: TGTGCCAGCAGCCTATCAGGGGGCGCCCACAATGAGCAGTTCTTC.

By sample share, this clone is medium-sized. The chain joins TRBV28 to TRBJ2-2; D not certain. The V end was cut by 3 bases, the J end by 5 bases, with 7 bases between. CDR3 length: 13 amino acids. CDR1 and CDR2 (germline): MDHEN, SYDVKM. The CDR3 nucleotides read TGTGCCAGCAGTTTTCGCGGAACCGGGGAGCTGTTTTTT. Protein product: CASSFRGTGELFF.

The chain employs TRBV6-2 or TRBV6-3 and TRBJ1-5, with D maybe TRBD1 (6 bases). V lost 3 bases, J lost 0 bases, and 9 bases lay in between. The length of the CDR3 is 15 residues. CDR1 is MNHEY and CDR2 is SVGEGT in the germline V gene. The CDR3 DNA follows: TGTGCCAGCAGTTATTGGACAGCTAGCAATCAGCCCCAGCATTTT. Translating it yields CASSYWTASNQPQHF.

This clone was found once. This sequence joins TRBV19 and TRBJ1-2, with TRBD1 matching 7 bases. The germline CDR1 and CDR2 sequences are LNHDA and SQIVND (reference sequence). V gave up 5 bases and J gave up 8 bases; unmatched junction bases: 8. The CDR3 spans 13 residues. CDR3 nucleotide sequence: TGTGCCAGTAGTGCAACAGGGGTCTGGGGCTACACCTTC. Translation gives CASSATGVWGYTF.

The genes are TRBV5-1 and TRBJ1-1; weak D call: TRBD1 (5 bases). Germline lookup yields CDR1 SGHRS and CDR2 YFSETQ. V lost 2 bases to trimming and J lost 6 bases, with 11 bases between them. This CDR3 region has 13 residues. CDR3 in amino acids: CASSFDGGAEAFF. As DNA, the CDR3 is TGCGCCAGCAGCTTCGACGGGGGGGCTGAAGCTTTCTTT.

This chain links TRBV3-1 (or the pseudogene TRBV3-2) with TRBJ1-1; no clear D. The CDR3 contains 13 residues. Germline V lookup: CDR1 LGHDT, CDR2 YNNKEL (reference sequence). Trimming pared 3 bases from V and 6 bases from J, leaving 11 bases between. Written as DNA, the CDR3 is TGTGCCAGCAGCCAGAAAAAGAGTGCTGAAGCTTTCTTT. As protein: CASSQKKSAEAFF.